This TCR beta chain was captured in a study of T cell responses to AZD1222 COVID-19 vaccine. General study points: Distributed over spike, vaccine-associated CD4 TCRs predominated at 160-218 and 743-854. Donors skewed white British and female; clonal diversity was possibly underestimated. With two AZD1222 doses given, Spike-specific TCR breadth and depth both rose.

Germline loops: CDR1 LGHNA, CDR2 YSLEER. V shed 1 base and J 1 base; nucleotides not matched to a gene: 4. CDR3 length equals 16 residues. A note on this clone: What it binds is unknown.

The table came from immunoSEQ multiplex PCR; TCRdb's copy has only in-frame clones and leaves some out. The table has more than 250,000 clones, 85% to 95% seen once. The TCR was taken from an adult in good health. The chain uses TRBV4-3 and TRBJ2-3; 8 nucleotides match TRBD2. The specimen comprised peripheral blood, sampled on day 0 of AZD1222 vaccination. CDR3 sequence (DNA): TGCGCCAGCAGCCAAGGAGCGGGGGCAGGCACAGATACGCAGTATTTT. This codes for CASSQGAGAGTDTQYF.